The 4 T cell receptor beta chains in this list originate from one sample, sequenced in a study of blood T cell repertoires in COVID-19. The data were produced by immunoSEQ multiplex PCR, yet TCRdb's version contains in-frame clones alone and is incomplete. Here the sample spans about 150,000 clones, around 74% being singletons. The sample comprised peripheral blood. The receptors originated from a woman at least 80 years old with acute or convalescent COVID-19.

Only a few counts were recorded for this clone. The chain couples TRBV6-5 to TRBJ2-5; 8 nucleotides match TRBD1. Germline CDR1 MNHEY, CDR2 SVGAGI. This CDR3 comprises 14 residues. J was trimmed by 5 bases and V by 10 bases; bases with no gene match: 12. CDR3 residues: CATGAGGVRETQYF. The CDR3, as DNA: TGTGCCACAGGGGCAGGGGGCGTCCGGGAGACCCAGTACTTC.

The DNA of the CDR3 is TGTGCCAGCAGCCCCGGACTAGCGGGGGTGGAGACCCAGTACTTC. It yields the protein CASSPGLAGVETQYF. The chain links TRBV6-2 or TRBV6-3 to TRBJ2-5, with TRBD2 identical over 13 bases. Germline assignment: CDR1 MNHEY and CDR2 SVGEGT. Germline trimming cut 6 bases from V and 5 bases from J; bases unmatched to any gene: 6. The CDR3 is 15 amino acids.

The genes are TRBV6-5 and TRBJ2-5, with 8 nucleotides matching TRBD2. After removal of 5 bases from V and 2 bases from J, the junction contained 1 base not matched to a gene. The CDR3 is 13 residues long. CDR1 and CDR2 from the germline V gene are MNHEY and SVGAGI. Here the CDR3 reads CASSRGGQETQYF. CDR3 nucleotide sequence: TGTGCCAGCAGTCGGGGGGGGCAAGAGACCCAGTACTTC.

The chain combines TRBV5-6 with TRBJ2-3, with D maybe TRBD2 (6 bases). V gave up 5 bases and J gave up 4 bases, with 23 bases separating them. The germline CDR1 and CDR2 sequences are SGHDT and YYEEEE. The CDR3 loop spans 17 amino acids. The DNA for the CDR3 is TGTGCCAGCAGATACAACCAGCGACTAGTATATGCAGATACGCAGTATTTT. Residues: CASRYNQRLVYADTQYF.